This T cell receptor (beta chain) was sequenced for a study of blood T cells in healthy people across ages. The table lists this clonotype with many counts. Primers used in a second PCR of about 6 to 11 cycles were a sample-barcoded 5' primer and a J-beta primer mix. TCRdb re-derived calls from the 5' RACE reads in MiXCR, one entry per CDR3 protein. The sample lists some 790,000 distinct CDR3 sequences, more than 25% occurring once. The CDR3 has 14 amino acids. Trimming took 5 bases from V and 2 from J, leaving 10 bases between them. CDR1 is MNHEY and CDR2 is SMNVEV in the germline V gene (reference sequence).

This chain links TRBV27 with TRBJ2-1; the D gene is possibly TRBD2 (7 bases). This sequence originates from a woman older than 75 in good health. Source material: blood. CDR3 coding DNA: TGTGCCAGCAGTCGCGGGGGCCCCTACAATGAGCAGTTCTTC. Its translation: CASSRGGPYNEQFF.